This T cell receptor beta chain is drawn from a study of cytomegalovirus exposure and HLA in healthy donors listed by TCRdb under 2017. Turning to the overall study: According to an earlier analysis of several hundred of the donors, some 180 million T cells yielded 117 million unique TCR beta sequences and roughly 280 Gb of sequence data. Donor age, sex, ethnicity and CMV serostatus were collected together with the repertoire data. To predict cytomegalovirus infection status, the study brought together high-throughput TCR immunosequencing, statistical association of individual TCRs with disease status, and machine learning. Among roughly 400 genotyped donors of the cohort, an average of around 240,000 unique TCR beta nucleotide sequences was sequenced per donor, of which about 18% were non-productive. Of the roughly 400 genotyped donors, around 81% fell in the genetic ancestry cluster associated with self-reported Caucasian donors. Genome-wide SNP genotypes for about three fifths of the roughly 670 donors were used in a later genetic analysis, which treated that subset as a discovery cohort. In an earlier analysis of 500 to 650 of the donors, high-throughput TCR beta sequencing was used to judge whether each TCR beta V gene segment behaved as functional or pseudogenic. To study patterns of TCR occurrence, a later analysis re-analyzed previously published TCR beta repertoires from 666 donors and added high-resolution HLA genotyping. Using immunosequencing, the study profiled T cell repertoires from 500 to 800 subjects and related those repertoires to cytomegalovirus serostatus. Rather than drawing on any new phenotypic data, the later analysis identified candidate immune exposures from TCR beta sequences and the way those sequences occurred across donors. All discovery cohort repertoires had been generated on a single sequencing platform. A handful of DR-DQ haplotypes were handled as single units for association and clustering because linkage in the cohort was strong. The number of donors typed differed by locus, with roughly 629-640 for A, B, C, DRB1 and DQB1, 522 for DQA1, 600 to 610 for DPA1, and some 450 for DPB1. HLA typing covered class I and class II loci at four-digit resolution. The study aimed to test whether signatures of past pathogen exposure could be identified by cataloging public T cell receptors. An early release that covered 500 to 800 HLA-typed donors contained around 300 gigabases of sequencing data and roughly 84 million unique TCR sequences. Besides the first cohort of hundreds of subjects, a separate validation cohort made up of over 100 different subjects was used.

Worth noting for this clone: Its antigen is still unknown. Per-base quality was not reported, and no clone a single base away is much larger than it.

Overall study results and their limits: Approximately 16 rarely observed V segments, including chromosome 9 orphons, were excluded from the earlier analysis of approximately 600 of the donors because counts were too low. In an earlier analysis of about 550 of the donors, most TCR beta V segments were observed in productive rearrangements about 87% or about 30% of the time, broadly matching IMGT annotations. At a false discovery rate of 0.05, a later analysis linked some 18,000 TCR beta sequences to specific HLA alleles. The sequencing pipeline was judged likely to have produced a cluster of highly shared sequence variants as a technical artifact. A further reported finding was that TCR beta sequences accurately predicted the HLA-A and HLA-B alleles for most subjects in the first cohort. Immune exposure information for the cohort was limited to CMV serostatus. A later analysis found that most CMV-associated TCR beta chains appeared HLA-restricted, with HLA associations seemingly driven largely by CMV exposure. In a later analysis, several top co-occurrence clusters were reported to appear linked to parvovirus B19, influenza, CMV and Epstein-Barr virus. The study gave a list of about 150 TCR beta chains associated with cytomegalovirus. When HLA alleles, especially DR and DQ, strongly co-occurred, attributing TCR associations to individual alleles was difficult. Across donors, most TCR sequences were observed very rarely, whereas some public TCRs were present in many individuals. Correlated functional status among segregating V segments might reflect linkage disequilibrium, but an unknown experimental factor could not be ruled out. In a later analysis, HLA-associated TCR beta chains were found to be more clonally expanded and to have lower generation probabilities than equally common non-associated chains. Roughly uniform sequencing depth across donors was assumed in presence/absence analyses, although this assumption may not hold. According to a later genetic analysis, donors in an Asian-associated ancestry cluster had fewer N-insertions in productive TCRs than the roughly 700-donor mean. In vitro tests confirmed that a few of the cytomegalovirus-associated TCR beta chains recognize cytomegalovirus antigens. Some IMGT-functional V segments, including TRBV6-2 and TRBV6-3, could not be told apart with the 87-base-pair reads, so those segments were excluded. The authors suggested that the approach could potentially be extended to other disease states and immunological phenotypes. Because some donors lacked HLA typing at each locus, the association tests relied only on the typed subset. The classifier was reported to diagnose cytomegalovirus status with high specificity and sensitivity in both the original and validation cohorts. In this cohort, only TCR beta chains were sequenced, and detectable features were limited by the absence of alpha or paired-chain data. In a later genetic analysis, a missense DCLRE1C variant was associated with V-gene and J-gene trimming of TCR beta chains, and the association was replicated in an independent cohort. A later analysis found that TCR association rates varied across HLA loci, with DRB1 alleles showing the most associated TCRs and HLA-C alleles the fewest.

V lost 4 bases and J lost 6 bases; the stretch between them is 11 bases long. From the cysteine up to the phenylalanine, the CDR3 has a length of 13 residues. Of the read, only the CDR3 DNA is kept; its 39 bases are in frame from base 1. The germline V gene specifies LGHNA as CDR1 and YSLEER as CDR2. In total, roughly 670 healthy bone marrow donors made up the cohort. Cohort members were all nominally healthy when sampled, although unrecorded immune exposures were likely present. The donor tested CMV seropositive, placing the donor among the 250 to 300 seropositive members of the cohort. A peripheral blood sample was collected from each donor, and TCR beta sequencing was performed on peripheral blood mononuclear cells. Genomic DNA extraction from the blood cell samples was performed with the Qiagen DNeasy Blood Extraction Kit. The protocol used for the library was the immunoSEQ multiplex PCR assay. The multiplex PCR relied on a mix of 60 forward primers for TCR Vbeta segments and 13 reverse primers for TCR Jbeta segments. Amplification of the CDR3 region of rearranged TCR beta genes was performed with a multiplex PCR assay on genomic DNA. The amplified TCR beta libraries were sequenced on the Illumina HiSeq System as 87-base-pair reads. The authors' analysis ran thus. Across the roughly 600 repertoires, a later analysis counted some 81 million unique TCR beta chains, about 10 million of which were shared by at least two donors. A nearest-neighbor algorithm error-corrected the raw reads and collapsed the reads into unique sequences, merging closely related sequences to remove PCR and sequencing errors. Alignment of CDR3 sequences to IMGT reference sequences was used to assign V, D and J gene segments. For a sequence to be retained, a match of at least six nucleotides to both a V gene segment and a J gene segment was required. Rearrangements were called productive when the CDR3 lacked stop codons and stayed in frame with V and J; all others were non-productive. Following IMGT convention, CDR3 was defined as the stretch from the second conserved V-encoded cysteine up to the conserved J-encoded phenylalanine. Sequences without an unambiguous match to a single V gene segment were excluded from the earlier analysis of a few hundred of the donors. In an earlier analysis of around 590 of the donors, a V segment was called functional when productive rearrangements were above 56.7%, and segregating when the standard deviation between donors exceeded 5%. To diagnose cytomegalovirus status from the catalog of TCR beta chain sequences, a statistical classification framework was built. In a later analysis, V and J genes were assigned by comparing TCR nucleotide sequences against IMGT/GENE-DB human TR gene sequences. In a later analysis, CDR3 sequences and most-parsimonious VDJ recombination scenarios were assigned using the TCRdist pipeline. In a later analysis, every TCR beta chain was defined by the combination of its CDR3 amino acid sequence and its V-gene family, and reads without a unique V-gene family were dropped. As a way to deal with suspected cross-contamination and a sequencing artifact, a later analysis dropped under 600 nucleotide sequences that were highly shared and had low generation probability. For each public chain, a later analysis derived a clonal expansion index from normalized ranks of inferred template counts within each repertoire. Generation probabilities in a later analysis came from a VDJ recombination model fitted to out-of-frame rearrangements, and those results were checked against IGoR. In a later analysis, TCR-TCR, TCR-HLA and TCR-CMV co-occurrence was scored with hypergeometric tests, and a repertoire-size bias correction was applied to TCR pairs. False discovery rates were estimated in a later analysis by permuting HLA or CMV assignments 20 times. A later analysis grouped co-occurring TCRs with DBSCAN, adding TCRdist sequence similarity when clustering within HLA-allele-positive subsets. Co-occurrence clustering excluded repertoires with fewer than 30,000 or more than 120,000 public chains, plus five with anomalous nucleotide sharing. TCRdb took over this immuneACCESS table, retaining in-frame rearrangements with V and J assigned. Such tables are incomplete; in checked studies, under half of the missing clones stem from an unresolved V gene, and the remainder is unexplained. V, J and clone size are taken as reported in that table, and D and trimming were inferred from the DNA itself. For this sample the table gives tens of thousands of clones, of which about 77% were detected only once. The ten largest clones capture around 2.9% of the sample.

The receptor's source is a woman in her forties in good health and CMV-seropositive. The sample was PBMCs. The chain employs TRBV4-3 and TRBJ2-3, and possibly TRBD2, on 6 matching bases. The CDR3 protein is CASSPHAGDTQYF. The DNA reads TGCGCCAGCAGCCCTCACGCGGGGGATACGCAGTATTTT.